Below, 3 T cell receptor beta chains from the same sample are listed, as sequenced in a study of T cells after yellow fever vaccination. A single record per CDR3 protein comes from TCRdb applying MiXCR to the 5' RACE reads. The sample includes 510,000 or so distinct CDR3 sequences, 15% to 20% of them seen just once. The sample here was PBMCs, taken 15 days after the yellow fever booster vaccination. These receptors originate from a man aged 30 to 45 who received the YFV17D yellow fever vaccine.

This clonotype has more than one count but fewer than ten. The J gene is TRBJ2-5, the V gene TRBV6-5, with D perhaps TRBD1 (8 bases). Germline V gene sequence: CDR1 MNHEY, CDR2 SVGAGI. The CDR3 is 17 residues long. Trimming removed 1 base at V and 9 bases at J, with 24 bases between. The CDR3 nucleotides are TGTGCCAGCAGTTACTTCCGACAGGGGAGGGCTGGGTGGCCCCAGTACTTC. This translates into CASSYFRQGRAGWPQYF.

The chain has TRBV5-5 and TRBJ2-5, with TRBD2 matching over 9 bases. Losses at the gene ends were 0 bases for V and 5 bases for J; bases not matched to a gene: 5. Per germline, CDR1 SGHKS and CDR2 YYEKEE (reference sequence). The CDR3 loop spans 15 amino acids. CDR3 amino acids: CASSLDSGSGETQYF. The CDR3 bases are TGTGCCAGCAGCTTGGATAGCGGGAGCGGGGAGACCCAGTACTTC.

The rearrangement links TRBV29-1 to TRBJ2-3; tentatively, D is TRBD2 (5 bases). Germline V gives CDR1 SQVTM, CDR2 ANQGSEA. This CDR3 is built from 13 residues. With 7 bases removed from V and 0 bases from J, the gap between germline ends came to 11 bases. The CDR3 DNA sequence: TGCAGCGACCGGGCGGGTAGCACAGATACGCAGTATTTT. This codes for CSDRAGSTDTQYF.